Each of the 10 T cell receptor beta chains below was sequenced from the same sample in a study of T cells of healthy individuals. MiXCR, applied by TCRdb to the 5' RACE reads, yields one record per CDR3 protein. Here the sample spans about 100,000 distinct CDR3 sequences, approximately 15% being singletons. Receptor source: a human donor in good health.

The chain joins TRBV29-1 to TRBJ2-5, with D hard to call. This CDR3 region has 14 residues. Germline CDR1 and CDR2: SQVTM and ANQGSEA. The V gene lost 4 bases and the J gene lost 5 bases, with 17 bases spanning the gap. This CDR3 is CSVAPGPLPETQYF. In nucleotides, the CDR3 is TGCAGCGTTGCCCCCGGGCCCCTTCCTGAGACCCAGTACTTC.

This clonotype was seen ten or more times. CDR3 nucleotides: TGTGCCAGCAGCTTGTCGCTGGAGACCCAGTACTTC. Amino acids: CASSLSLETQYF. The chain is built from TRBV7-9 and TRBJ2-5; no firm D call. V lost 3 bases, J lost 5 bases, and 7 bases lay in between. The CDR3 has 12 amino acids. CDR1 is SEHNR, CDR2 FQNEAQ, per germline (reference sequence).

This clonotype has a handful of counts. The V gene is TRBV5-6, the J gene TRBJ2-7; 10 bases align to TRBD1. The CDR3 is 15 amino acids. Germline V gene lookup returns CDR1 SGHDT and CDR2 YYEEEE. Germline trimming cut 3 bases from V and 3 bases from J; bases unmatched to any gene: 6. The CDR3 loop reads CASSSGQGIFYEQYF. The DNA for the CDR3 is TGTGCCAGCAGCTCGGGACAGGGGATATTCTACGAGCAGTACTTC.

This clonotype was observed a few times. The chain couples TRBV9 to TRBJ1-4, with D unresolved. The germline gives CDR1 SGDLS, CDR2 YYNGEE. Deletions cut 4 bases from V and 2 bases from J, with 27 bases between. The CDR3 has 20 residues. CDR3 DNA sequence: TGTGCCAGCAGCCACCCTAAGGTTGGGGTACGGGAAGGTACTAATGAAAAACTGTTTTTT. Translation gives CASSHPKVGVREGTNEKLFF.

This clonotype was counted only a few times. This sequence joins TRBV3-1 and TRBJ2-1; 14 bases match TRBD2. The length of the CDR3 is 15 residues. V lost 1 base, J lost 8 bases, and 1 base stayed unmatched. CDR1 and CDR2 (germline): LGHDT, YNNKEL (reference sequence). CDR3 sequence reads: CASSQGLAGGHEQFF. For the CDR3, the DNA is TGTGCCAGCAGCCAAGGACTAGCGGGAGGGCATGAGCAGTTCTTC.

There are many counts of this clonotype. This sequence joins TRBV7-9 and TRBJ2-7; 7 bases fit TRBD2. With V trimmed by 5 bases and J by 0 bases, 10 bases remained unmatched. The length of the CDR3 is 16 residues. Germline CDR1 is SEHNR and CDR2 is FQNEAQ (reference sequence). The CDR3 protein is CASSPTPREDSYEQYF. CDR3 in DNA: TGTGCCAGCAGCCCTACCCCCCGGGAGGACTCCTACGAGCAGTACTTC.

The chain links TRBV5-1 to TRBJ1-2; no reliable D call. V lost 4 bases and J lost 6, with 13 bases in between. The germline V gene encodes CDR1 SGHRS and CDR2 YFSETQ. The CDR3 length is 13 residues. The CDR3 nucleotides read TGCGCCAGCAGCAGCGGGCCCCGAGATGGCTACACCTTC. Residues: CASSSGPRDGYTF.

This clonotype was seen at least ten times. The chain carries TRBV20-1 and TRBJ1-6, with D tentatively TRBD1 (5 bases). CDR3 size: 13 residues. With 3 bases removed from V and 7 bases from J, the gap between germline ends came to 10 bases. CDR1 and CDR2 from the germline V gene are DFQATT and SNEGSKA (reference sequence). The CDR3 nucleotides are TGCAGTGCTAGGCGGGGGTCAAATTCACCCCTCCACTTT. As protein: CSARRGSNSPLHF.

This clonotype was detected many times. The CDR3 loop reads CAIRKQGGMGETQYF. DNA of the CDR3: TGTGCCATCAGAAAACAGGGTGGCATGGGAGAGACCCAGTACTTC. The chain uses TRBV10-3 and TRBJ2-5; D perhaps matches TRBD1 (6 bases). The CDR3 covers 15 residues. Germline V gene lookup returns CDR1 ENHRY and CDR2 SYGVKD. Trimming took off 6 bases at V and 4 bases at J, with 18 bases between the two ends.

This clonotype has just a few counts. The V gene is TRBV5-3, the J gene TRBJ2-1, with 7 bases that match TRBD2. TRBV5-3 is recorded as an ORF, its role being uncertain. This CDR3 has 16 residues. With V trimmed by 4 bases and J by 3 bases, 10 bases remained unmatched. In DNA form, the CDR3 reads TGTGCCAGAAGCCGAATCGCTAGCGGCATCTACAATGAGCAGTTCTTC. Translated: CARSRIASGIYNEQFF.